The next 19 T cell receptor beta chains were all read from a single sample in a study of T cells in Graves' hyperthyroidism and ophthalmopathy. What was amplified from RNA transcripts were TCR beta CDR3 regions. Initially, a first-round RT-PCR of the TCR CDR3 employed the HTBI primer set. TCRdb passed the multiplex PCR reads through MiXCR, listing each CDR3 protein once. The sample yields 400,000 to 450,000 distinct CDR3 sequences, roughly 14% seen once. The specimen was blood. The receptors shown here come from a man aged 18 to 30 with Graves' ophthalmopathy.

The genes are TRBV14 and TRBJ2-6; tentatively, D is TRBD2 (5 bases). V gave up 0 bases and J gave up 5 bases, with 11 bases separating them. This CDR3 comprises 16 residues. Germline values: CDR1 SGHDN, CDR2 FVKESK. CDR3 residues: CASSQEGRGRANVLTF. The CDR3 nucleotides are TGTGCCAGCAGCCAAGAAGGCCGAGGGAGGGCCAACGTCCTGACTTTC.

This clonotype has a count of ten or more. This sequence joins TRBV12-3 or TRBV12-4 and TRBJ2-5; D not certain. This CDR3 region has 13 residues. V was trimmed by 1 base and J by 5 bases, leaving 8 bases between them. CDR3 loop: CASSLVSQETQYF. Here the CDR3 DNA reads TGTGCCAGCAGTTTAGTCAGCCAGGAGACCCAGTACTTC.

The chain combines TRBV7-9 with TRBJ2-7, with unresolved D. Trimming cost V 5 bases and J 1 base, with 9 bases left between them. The CDR3 has 13 amino acids. Germline CDR1 is SEHNR and CDR2 is FQNEAQ (reference sequence). DNA of the CDR3: TGTGCCAGCAGCATAACAGATTCCTACGAGCAGTACTTC. Protein: CASSITDSYEQYF.

This clonotype was counted many times. This chain links TRBV2 with TRBJ1-5; D remains ambiguous. Germline lookup yields CDR1 SNHLY and CDR2 FYNNEI. The CDR3 is 14 residues long. Trimming shortened V by 6 bases and J by 6 bases, and 15 bases separated the two germline ends. The CDR3: CASSGQGLGQPQHF. The CDR3 DNA reads TGTGCCAGCAGCGGGCAAGGGCTCGGTCAGCCCCAGCATTTT.

The V and J genes are TRBV19 and TRBJ1-5; maybe TRBD1 (6 bases). CDR3 length equals 14 residues. V was clipped by 1 base and J by 11 bases, with 15 bases between them. Germline CDR1 LNHDA, CDR2 SQIVND (reference sequence). CDR3 in DNA: TGTGCCAGTAGTATAGTGGCAGCGCAGGGGACCCAGCATTTT. Residues: CASSIVAAQGTQHF.

This clonotype was seen many times. V gene TRBV11-3 combines with J gene TRBJ2-1; the D is unclear. The V end was cut by 9 bases, the J end by 4 bases, with 13 bases between. The CDR3 runs 13 residues. Germline V gives CDR1 SGHNT, CDR2 YENEEA. Here the CDR3 reads CARRGPLYNEQFF. CDR3 DNA sequence: TGTGCCAGGAGAGGTCCACTTTACAATGAGCAGTTCTTC. The entire variable domain, with the rest obtained from reference TRBV11-3 and TRBJ2-1, is as follows: EAGVVQSPRYKIIEKKQPVAFWCNPISGHNTLYWYLQNLGQGPELLIRYENEEAVDDSQLPKDRFSAERLKGVDSTLKIQPAELGDSAVYLCARRGPLYNEQFFGPGTRLTVL.

The table lists this clonotype with many counts. CDR3 nucleotide sequence: TGTGCCAGCAGCTACAGGGACGCGGCTAATTCACCCCTCCACTTT. Residues: CASSYRDAANSPLHF. This sequence joins TRBV12-3 or TRBV12-4 and TRBJ1-6; D possibly corresponds to TRBD1 (6 bases). V lost 6 bases and J 6 bases, leaving 15 bases between the germline ends. CDR3 length equals 15 residues.

This clonotype was detected many times. The rearrangement links TRBV3-1 to TRBJ2-5; D gene uncertain. CDR1 and CDR2 (germline): LGHDT, YNNKEL (reference sequence). The germline V and J ends were trimmed by 7 bases and 2 bases, with 8 bases remaining between them. The CDR3 consists of 12 residues. The CDR3 spells CASTISQETQYF. CDR3 sequence (DNA): TGTGCCAGCACCATTTCACAAGAGACCCAGTACTTC.

This clonotype has ten or more counts. The V call is TRBV18, the J call TRBJ2-1; D is perhaps TRBD1 (6 bases). The ends were cut back, 6 bases at V and 0 bases at J, with 15 bases in the middle. CDR1 is KGHSH and CDR2 is LQKENI in the germline V gene. This CDR3 is built from 16 residues. The DNA for the CDR3 is TGTGCCAGCTCCCCTGGGGGCGGGTACTCCTACAATGAGCAGTTCTTC. This gives the protein CASSPGGGYSYNEQFF. Drawing the rest from reference TRBV18 and TRBJ2-1, the complete variable domain is NAGVMQNPRHLVRRRGQEARLRCSPMKGHSHVYWYRQLPEEGLKFMVYLQKENIIDESGMPKERFSAEFPKEGPSILRIQQVVRGDSAAYFCASSPGGGYSYNEQFFGPGTRLTVL.

This clonotype showed up many times. This chain joins TRBV20-1 and TRBJ1-1; TRBD1 might be the D (6 bases). The ends were cut back, 7 bases at V and 0 bases at J, with 12 bases in the middle. The germline CDR1 and CDR2 sequences are DFQATT and SNEGSKA (reference sequence). CDR3 length: 13 amino acids. This chain's CDR3 is CSVTGEVNTEAFF. The CDR3 bases are TGCAGTGTGACAGGAGAGGTGAACACTGAAGCTTTCTTT.

The rearrangement uses TRBV12-3 or TRBV12-4 and TRBJ1-3, with a tentative D call TRBD1 (5 bases). V lost 5 bases and J 0 bases, leaving 11 bases between the germline ends. The CDR3 is 15 residues long. DNA for the CDR3: TGTGCCAGCAGTCCGGGACCGGTCTCTGGAAACACCATATATTTT. Amino acid sequence: CASSPGPVSGNTIYF.

About this clonotype itself: This may be a read error: a much more frequent sequence differs by one nucleotide. The genes are TRBV12-3 or TRBV12-4 and TRBJ1-5; 11 nucleotides match TRBD1. Trimming took 3 bases from V and 8 from J; bases not matched to a gene: 6. This CDR3 spans 15 amino acids. The CDR3 DNA follows: TGTGCCAGCAGTTTCGGGACAGGGGGATCTGAGCCCCAGCATTTT. Its translation is CASSFGTGGSEPQHF.

This clonotype came up many times. V is TRBV2 and J is TRBJ1-1; D unresolved. Between the trimmed V and J ends, which lost 8 bases and 0 bases, there was a span of 10 bases. Germline lookup yields CDR1 SNHLY and CDR2 FYNNEI. CDR3 size: 13 residues. CDR3: CASVWSMNTEAFF. The CDR3 DNA follows: TGTGCCAGCGTGTGGTCCATGAACACTGAAGCTTTCTTT.

There are a few counts of this clonotype. This rearrangement joins TRBV14 to TRBJ1-4; TRBD1 agrees at 10 bases. In germline, CDR1 is SGHDN, CDR2 FVKESK. CDR3 size: 17 residues. The J segment lost 7 bases and the V segment lost 4 bases, leaving 12 bases of the junction unmatched. The CDR3, as DNA: TGTGCCAGCAGCCCGACGACAGGGGGCCAGGGTCCTGAAAAACTGTTTTTT. Protein product: CASSPTTGGQGPEKLFF. Combining the CDR3 with reference TRBV14 and TRBJ1-4 gives the whole variable domain EAGVTQFPSHSVIEKGQTVTLRCDPISGHDNLYWYRRVMGKEIKFLLHFVKESKQDESGMPNNRFLAERTGGTYSTLKVQPAELEDSGVYFCASSPTTGGQGPEKLFFGSGTQLSVL.

This clonotype was seen repeatedly, ten times or more. This chain links TRBV12-3 or TRBV12-4 with TRBJ1-5; the D is unclear. The CDR3 covers 15 residues. V lost 7 bases and J lost 6, with 19 bases in between. The CDR3 bases are TGTGCCAGCAAGGGTAGTTTGGGTTTTTTTCAGCCCCAGCATTTT. As protein: CASKGSLGFFQPQHF.

This clonotype was observed a few times. This may be a read error: a much more frequent sequence differs by one nucleotide. V usage is TRBV30 and J usage is TRBJ1-1; a weak D match, TRBD1 (5 bases). Germline V gives CDR1 GTSNPN, CDR2 SVGIG (reference sequence). The CDR3 runs 13 residues. CDR3 sequence reads: CARSVQANTEAFF. For the CDR3, the DNA is TGTGCCCGGAGTGTACAGGCGAACACTGAAGCTTTCTTT.

This clonotype was observed at least ten times. This rearrangement joins TRBV20-1 to TRBJ2-1; D unclear. The V end lost 6 bases, the J end lost 4 bases, and 10 bases lay between the germline ends. CDR3 length: 12 amino acids. The germline V gene encodes CDR1 DFQATT and CDR2 SNEGSKA (reference sequence). Written as DNA, the CDR3 is TGCAGTGCCCCCCTGTTGTACAATGAGCAGTTCTTC. Its translation is CSAPLLYNEQFF.

This clonotype was detected a few times. The chain joins TRBV11-2 to TRBJ2-2; no reliable D call. The CDR3 sequence is 13 residues long. Trimming took off 3 bases at V and 1 base at J, with 3 bases between the two ends. Germline V gene lookup returns CDR1 SGHAT and CDR2 FQNNGV. CDR3 region: CASSFENTGELFF. The CDR3 bases are TGTGCCAGCAGCTTCGAGAACACCGGGGAGCTGTTTTTT.

This clonotype was counted a few times. This may be a read error, as it is one base from a much larger clone. This rearrangement joins TRBV5-1 to TRBJ1-1; no definite D call. CDR1 and CDR2 from the germline V gene are SGHRS and YFSETQ. This CDR3 region has 15 residues. CDR3 residues: CASSLQDGMNTEALF. CDR3 DNA sequence: TGCGCCAGCAGCTTGCAGGACGGAATGAACACTGAAGCTCTCTTT. The entire variable domain, with the rest obtained from reference TRBV5-1 and TRBJ1-1, is as follows: KAGVTQTPRYLIKTRGQQVTLSCSPISGHRSVSWYQQTPGQGLQFLFEYFSETQRNKGNFPGRFSGRQFSNSRSEMNVSTLELGDSALYLCASSLQDGMNTEALFGQGTRLTVV.